This T cell receptor (beta chain) was recorded in a study of T cell responses to AZD1222 COVID-19 vaccine. Broader study findings: Regions 160-218 and 743-854 dominated among vaccine-associated CD4 TCRs spanning spike.

A note on this clone: Its antigen is undetermined.

Repertoires were generated with immunoSEQ multiplex PCR, while TCRdb's copy carries only in-frame clones and drops some. The repertoire includes around 150,000 clones, just over 90% of them detected once, and around 4.6% sits in the top ten. This receptor was taken from an adult in good health. Specimen: peripheral blood, collected on day 0 of MenACWY control vaccination.

The CDR3, as DNA: TGTGCCAGCAGTTCAAGACGACAGGAGAGGGGCAATCAGCCCCAGCATTTT. Translating gives CASSSRRQERGNQPQHF. This chain connects TRBV27 to TRBJ1-5; tentative D call: TRBD1 (6 bases). CDR1 and CDR2 (germline): MNHEY, SMNVEV (reference sequence). This CDR3 is built from 17 residues. Deletions cut 4 bases from V and 2 bases from J, with 18 bases between.